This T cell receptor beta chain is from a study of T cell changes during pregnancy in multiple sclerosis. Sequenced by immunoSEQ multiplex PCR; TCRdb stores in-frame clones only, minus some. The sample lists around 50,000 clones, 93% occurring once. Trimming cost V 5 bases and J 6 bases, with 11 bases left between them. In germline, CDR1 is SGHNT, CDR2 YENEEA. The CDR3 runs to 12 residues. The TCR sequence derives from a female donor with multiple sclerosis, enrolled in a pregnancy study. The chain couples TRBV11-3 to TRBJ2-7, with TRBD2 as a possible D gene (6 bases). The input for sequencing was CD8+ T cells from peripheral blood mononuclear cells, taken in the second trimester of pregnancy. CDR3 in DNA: TGTGCCAGCAGCGCCGGGGGAGGCGAGCAGTACTTC. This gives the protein CASSAGGGEQYF.